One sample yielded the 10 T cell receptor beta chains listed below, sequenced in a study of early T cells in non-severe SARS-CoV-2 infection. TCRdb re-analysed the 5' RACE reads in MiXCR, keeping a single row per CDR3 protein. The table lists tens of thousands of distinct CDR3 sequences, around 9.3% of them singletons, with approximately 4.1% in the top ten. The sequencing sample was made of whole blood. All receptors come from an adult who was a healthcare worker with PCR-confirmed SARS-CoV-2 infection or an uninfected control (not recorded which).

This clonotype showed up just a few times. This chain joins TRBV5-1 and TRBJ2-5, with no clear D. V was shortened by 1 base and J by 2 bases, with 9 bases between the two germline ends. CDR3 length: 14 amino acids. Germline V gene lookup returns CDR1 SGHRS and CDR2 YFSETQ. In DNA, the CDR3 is TGCGCCAGCAGCTTGTCCGGGCCACAAGAGACCCAGTACTTC. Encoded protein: CASSLSGPQETQYF.

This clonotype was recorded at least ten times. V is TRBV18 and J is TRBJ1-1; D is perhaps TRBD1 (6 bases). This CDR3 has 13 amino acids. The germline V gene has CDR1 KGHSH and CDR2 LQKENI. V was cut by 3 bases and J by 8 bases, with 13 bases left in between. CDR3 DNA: TGTGCCAGCTCACCGGTCATAGGACAGGAAGCTTTCTTT. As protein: CASSPVIGQEAFF.

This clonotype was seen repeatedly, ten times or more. CDR3 sequence reads: CASSLDRQTQYF. The CDR3 nucleotides read TGTGCCAGCAGCTTAGATCGACAGACCCAGTACTTC. The V and J genes are TRBV11-2 and TRBJ2-5, with no clear D. The CDR3 runs to 12 residues. Per germline, CDR1 SGHAT and CDR2 FQNNGV. Trimming pared 0 bases from V and 6 bases from J, leaving 5 bases between.

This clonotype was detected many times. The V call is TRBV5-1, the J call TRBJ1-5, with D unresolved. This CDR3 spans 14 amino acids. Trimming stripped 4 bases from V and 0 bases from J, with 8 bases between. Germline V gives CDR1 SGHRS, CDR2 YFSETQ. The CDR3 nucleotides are TGCGCCAGCAGCGCGGGAACTAGCAATCAGCCCCAGCATTTT. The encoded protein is CASSAGTSNQPQHF.

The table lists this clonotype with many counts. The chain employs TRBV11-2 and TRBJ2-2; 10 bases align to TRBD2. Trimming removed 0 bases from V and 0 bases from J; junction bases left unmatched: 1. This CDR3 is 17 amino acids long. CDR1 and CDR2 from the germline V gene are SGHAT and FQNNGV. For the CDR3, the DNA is TGTGCCAGCAGCTTAGATAGCGGGAGGACGAACACCGGGGAGCTGTTTTTT. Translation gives CASSLDSGRTNTGELFF.

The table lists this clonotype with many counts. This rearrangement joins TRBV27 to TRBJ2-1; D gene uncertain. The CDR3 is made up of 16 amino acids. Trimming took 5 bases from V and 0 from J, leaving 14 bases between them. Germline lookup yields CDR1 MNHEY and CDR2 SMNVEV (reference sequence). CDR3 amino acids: CASSTPPRGSYNEQFF. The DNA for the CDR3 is TGTGCCAGCAGTACACCACCACGAGGCTCCTACAATGAGCAGTTCTTC.

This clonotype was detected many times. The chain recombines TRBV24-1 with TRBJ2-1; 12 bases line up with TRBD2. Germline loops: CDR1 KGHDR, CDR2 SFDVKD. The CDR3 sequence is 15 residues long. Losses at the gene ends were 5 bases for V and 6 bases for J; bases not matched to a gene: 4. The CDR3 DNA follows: TGTGCCACCAGTGCACTAGCGGGAGGATTCAATGAGCAGTTCTTC. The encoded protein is CATSALAGGFNEQFF.

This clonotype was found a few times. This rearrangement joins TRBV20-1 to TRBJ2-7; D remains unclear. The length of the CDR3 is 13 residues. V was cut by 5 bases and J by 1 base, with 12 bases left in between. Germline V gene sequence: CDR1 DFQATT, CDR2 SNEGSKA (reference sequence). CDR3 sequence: CSAPALVSYEQYF. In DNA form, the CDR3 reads TGCAGTGCTCCCGCCCTAGTATCCTACGAGCAGTACTTC.

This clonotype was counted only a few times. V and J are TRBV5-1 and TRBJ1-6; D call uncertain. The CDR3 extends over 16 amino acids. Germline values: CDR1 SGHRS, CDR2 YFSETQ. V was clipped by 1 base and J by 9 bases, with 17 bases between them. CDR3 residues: CASSLSGITLGSPLHF. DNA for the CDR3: TGCGCCAGCAGCTTGTCTGGAATAACCCTTGGTTCACCCCTCCACTTT.

The CDR3 DNA reads as TGTGCCACCACCCCGGGGCTAGCGGACACAGATACGCAGTATTTT. Protein: CATTPGLADTDTQYF. The V and J genes are TRBV15 and TRBJ2-3; TRBD2 matches 7 bases. The CDR3 has 15 residues. V trimming: 7 bases; J trimming: 2 bases; junction bases outside the gene matches: 9. From germline, CDR1 is LNHNV and CDR2 YYDKDF (reference sequence).